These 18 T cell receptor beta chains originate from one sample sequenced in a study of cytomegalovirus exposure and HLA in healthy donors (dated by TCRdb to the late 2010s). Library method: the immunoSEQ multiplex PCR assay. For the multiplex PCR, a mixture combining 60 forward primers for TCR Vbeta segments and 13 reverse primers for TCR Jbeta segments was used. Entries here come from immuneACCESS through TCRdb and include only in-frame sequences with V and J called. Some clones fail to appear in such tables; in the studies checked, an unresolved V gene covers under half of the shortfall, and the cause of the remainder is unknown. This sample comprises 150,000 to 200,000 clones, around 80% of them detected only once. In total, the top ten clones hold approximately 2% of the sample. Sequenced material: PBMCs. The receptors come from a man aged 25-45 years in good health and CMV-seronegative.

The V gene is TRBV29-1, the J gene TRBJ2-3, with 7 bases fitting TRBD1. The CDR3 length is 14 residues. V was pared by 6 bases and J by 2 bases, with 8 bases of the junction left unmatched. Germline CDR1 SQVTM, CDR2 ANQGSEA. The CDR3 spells CSVPQGGSTDTQYF. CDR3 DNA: TGCAGCGTGCCCCAAGGGGGCTCCACAGATACGCAGTATTTT.

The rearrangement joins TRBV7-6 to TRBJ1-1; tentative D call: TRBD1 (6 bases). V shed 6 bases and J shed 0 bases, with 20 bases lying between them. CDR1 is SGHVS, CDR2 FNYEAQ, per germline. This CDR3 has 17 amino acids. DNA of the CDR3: TGTGCCAGCAGGGCCGGGGGGGGGCCTAGAATGAACACTGAAGCTTTCTTT. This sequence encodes CASRAGGGPRMNTEAFF. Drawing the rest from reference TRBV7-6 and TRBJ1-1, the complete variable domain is GAGVSQSPRYKVTKRGQDVALRCDPISGHVSLYWYRQALGQGPEFLTYFNYEAQQDKSGLPNDRFSAERPEGSISTLTIQRTEQRDSAMYRCASRAGGGPRMNTEAFFGQGTRLTVV.

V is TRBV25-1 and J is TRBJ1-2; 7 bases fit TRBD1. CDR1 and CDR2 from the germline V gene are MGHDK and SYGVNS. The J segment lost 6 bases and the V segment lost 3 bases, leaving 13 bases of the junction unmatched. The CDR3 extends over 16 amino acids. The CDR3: CASSDNHRGLSDGYTF. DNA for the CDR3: TGTGCCAGCAGTGATAACCACAGGGGATTAAGCGATGGCTACACCTTC.

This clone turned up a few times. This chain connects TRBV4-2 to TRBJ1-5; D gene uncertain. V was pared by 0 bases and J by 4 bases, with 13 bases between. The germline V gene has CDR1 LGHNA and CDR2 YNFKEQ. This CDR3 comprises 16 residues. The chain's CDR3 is CASSQETGGGNQPQHF. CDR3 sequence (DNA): TGTGCCAGCAGCCAAGAAACGGGAGGAGGGAATCAGCCCCAGCATTTT.

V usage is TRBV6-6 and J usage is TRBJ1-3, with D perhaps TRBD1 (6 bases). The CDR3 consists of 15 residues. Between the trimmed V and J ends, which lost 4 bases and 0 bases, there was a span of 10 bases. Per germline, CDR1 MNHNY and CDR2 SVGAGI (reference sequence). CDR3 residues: CASSSTGSSGNTIYF. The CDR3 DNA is TGTGCCAGCAGTTCGACAGGTTCCTCTGGAAACACCATATATTTT.

In DNA form, the CDR3 reads TGCGCCAGCAGCCAATATCACGGAAGCGGGACGGGGGAGACCCAGTACTTC. Its protein is CASSQYHGSGTGETQYF. This sequence joins TRBV4-1 and TRBJ2-5; 7 bases align to TRBD2. From germline, CDR1 is MGHRA and CDR2 YSYEKL. The CDR3 contains 17 residues. V was pared by 2 bases and J by 5 bases, with 14 bases of the junction left unmatched.

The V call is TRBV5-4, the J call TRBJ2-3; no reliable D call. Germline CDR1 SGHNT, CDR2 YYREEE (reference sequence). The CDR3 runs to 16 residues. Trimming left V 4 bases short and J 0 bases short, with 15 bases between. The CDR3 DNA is TGTGCCAGCAGCCCTCGGTCGTCCCTGAGCACAGATACGCAGTATTTT. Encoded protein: CASSPRSSLSTDTQYF.

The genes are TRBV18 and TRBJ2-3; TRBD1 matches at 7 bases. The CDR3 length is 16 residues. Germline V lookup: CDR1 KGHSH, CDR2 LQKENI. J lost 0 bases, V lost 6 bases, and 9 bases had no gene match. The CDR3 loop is CASSPNRGSSTDTQYF. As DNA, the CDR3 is TGTGCCAGCTCGCCGAACAGGGGCTCGAGCACAGATACGCAGTATTTT. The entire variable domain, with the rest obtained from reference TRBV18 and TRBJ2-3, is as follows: NAGVMQNPRHLVRRRGQEARLRCSPMKGHSHVYWYRQLPEEGLKFMVYLQKENIIDESGMPKERFSAEFPKEGPSILRIQQVVRGDSAAYFCASSPNRGSSTDTQYFGPGTRLTVL.

CDR3 sequence: CASSGASGRFSTDTQYF. The CDR3 DNA follows: TGTGCCAGCAGCGGGGCTAGCGGGAGATTTAGCACAGATACGCAGTATTTT. This chain uses TRBV7-6 with TRBJ2-3, with 10 bases identical to TRBD2. This CDR3 contains 17 residues. J gave up 0 bases and V 5 bases, and 8 bases lay outside the gene matches. The germline gives CDR1 SGHVS, CDR2 FNYEAQ.

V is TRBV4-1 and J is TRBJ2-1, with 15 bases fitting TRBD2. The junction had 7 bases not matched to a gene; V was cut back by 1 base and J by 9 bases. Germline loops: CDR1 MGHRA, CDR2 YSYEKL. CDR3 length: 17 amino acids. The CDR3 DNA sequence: TGCGCCAGCAGCCAAGCCGGGACTAGCGGGAGGCAAGGTGAGCAGTTCTTC. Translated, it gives CASSQAGTSGRQGEQFF.

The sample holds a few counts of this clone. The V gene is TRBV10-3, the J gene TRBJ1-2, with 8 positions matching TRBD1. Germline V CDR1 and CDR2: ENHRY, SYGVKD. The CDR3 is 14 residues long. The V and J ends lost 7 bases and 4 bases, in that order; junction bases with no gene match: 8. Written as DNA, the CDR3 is TGTGCCATCAACAAAGGACAGGGCCCCTATGGCTACACCTTC. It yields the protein CAINKGQGPYGYTF.

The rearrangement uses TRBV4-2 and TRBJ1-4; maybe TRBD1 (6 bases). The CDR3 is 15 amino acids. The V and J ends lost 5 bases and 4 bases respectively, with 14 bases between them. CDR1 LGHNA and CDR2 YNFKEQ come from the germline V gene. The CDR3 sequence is CASSSVRGGNEKLFF. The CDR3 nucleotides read TGTGCCAGCAGCTCGGTGCGAGGGGGTAATGAAAAACTGTTTTTT.

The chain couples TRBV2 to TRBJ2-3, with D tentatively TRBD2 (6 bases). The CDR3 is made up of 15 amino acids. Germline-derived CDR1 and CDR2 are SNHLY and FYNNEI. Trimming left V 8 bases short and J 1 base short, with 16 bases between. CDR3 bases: TGTGCCAGCGGACTATTAACGGGGGGCACAGATACGCAGTATTTT. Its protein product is CASGLLTGGTDTQYF.

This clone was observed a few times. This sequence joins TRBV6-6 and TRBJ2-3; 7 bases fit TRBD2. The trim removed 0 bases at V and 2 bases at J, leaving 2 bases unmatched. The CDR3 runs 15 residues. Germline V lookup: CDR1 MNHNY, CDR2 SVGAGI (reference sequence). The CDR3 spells CASSYSAGYTDTQYF. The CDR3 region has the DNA TGTGCCAGCAGTTACTCAGCGGGATACACAGATACGCAGTATTTT.

Written as DNA, the CDR3 is TGTGCCAGCAGCGCGGGTCCGGGACACCCACAGGAGACCCAGTACTTC. Residues: CASSAGPGHPQETQYF. The chain couples TRBV9 to TRBJ2-5; the D gene is possibly TRBD1 (6 bases). Germline assignment: CDR1 SGDLS and CDR2 YYNGEE. Trimming shortened V by 3 bases and J by 5 bases, and 20 bases separated the two germline ends. The CDR3 has 16 amino acids.

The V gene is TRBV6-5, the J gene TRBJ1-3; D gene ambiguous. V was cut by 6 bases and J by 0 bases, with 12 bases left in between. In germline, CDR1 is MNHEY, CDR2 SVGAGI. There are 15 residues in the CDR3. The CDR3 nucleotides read TGTGCCAGCAGGCCGACACATAGCTCTGGAAACACCATATATTTT. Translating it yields CASRPTHSSGNTIYF.

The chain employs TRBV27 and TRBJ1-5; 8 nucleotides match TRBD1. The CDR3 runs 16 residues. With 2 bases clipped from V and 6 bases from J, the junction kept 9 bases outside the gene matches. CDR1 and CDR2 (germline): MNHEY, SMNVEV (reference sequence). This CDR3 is CASSLTGQGLAQPQHF. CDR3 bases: TGTGCCAGCAGTTTAACCGGACAGGGTCTGGCTCAGCCCCAGCATTTT.

CDR3 amino acids: CATSRVGGRVSNQPQHF. The CDR3 DNA reads as TGTGCCACCAGCAGAGTTGGGGGCAGAGTTAGCAATCAGCCCCAGCATTTT. The V call is TRBV15, the J call TRBJ1-5; tentative D call: TRBD1 (6 bases). V was trimmed by 1 base and J by 0 bases, leaving 13 bases between them. This CDR3 is built from 17 residues. The V gene's germline CDR1 is LNHNV and CDR2 YYDKDF (reference sequence).